Listed here is a single TCR beta chain. What it binds is unknown. J was trimmed by 3 bases and V by 6 bases; bases with no gene match: 5. Germline CDR1 is MNHEY and CDR2 is SVGAGI. The CDR3 consists of 15 residues. This entry comes from a study of T cell responses to AZD1222 COVID-19 vaccine. General observations from the study: The donor cohort was predominantly white British with a female majority, and clonal diversity may have been underestimated. Repertoires were collected only later (after the peak T cell response had occurred). Rises in breadth and depth of Spike-specific TCRs came after two AZD1222 doses.

Only in-frame clones appear in the TCRdb table, and some are missing; sequencing was by immunoSEQ multiplex PCR. Of tens of thousands of clones listed, approximately 91% are singletons. This receptor was obtained from an adult who received the AZD1222 COVID-19 vaccine. The V gene is TRBV6-5, the J gene TRBJ1-6, with 7 bases matching TRBD1. The starting material was peripheral blood, obtained 28 days after the second AZD1222 dose. CDR3 protein: CASRPGTVYNSPLHF. The CDR3 DNA reads as TGTGCCAGCAGACCTGGGACAGTCTATAATTCACCCCTCCACTTT.